These T cell receptor beta chains were read from a single sample in a study of T-cell memory formation after mild COVID-19. TCRdb re-analysed the 5' RACE reads in MiXCR, keeping a single row per CDR3 protein. The data contain about 190,000 distinct CDR3 sequences, about a sixth of them singletons. Sequenced: PBMCs or a T cell subset sorted from them (not recorded which). These receptors all stem from an adult woman who had mild COVID-19 (a few samples of this study predate the infection). Cell type and time point are not known. CDR3s include the opening cysteine and the closing phenylalanine or tryptophan. D genes are given only for firm matches. Clone size is stated in some rows and not others, as once, few, many or a class when expanded.

D	V	size	J	CDR3	DNA
TRBD1	TRBV6-6	-	TRBJ2-1	CASSYRDRGYNEQFF	TGTGCCAGCAGTTACAGGGACAGGGGCTACAATGAGCAGTTCTTC
-	TRBV19	-	TRBJ1-1	CASSRDGRGMNTEAFF	TGTGCCAGTAGCAGGGACGGGAGGGGGATGAACACTGAAGCTTTCTTT
TRBD1	TRBV18	-	TRBJ1-5	CASSPGQGGQPQHF	TGTGCCAGCTCACCGGGACAGGGGGGTCAGCCCCAGCATTTT
-	TRBV29-1	-	TRBJ1-5	CSAVVVSNRPQHF	TGCAGCGCCGTGGTCGTAAGCAATCGGCCCCAGCATTTT
-	TRBV20-1	few	TRBJ2-1	CSARGRKIYNEQFF	TGCAGTGCTAGAGGACGGAAGATTTACAATGAGCAGTTCTTC
-	TRBV7-9	few	TRBJ2-1	CASSRDNNEQFF	TGTGCCAGCAGCCGCGATAACAATGAGCAGTTCTTC
-	TRBV12-3/TRBV12-4	few	TRBJ2-3	CASSLSGLVGTDTQYF	TGTGCCAGCAGTTTGTCTGGACTCGTGGGCACAGATACGCAGTATTTT
-	TRBV6-5	-	TRBJ2-7	CASSYRQPPGEQYF	TGTGCCAGCAGTTATCGTCAGCCTCCTGGCGAGCAGTACTTC
-	TRBV12-3/TRBV12-4	-	TRBJ1-5	CASVTRGWMAQHF	TGTGCCAGCGTGACGAGGGGGTGGATGGCCCAGCATTTT
TRBD2	TRBV5-6	few	TRBJ2-1	CASSLGLAGIFEQFF	TGTGCCAGCAGCTTGGGACTAGCGGGAATTTTTGAGCAGTTCTTC
TRBD1	TRBV5-8	-	TRBJ1-3	CASSARTGGNTIYF	TGTGCCAGCAGCGCTCGGACAGGTGGAAACACCATATATTTT
TRBD1	TRBV6-5	-	TRBJ1-5	CASSAPGGNQPQHF	TGTGCCAGCAGTGCTCCAGGGGGTAATCAGCCCCAGCATTTT
TRBD2	TRBV3-1	few	TRBJ2-3	CASSPLAGGVTDTQYF	TGTGCCAGCAGCCCCCTTGCGGGGGGTGTCACAGATACGCAGTATTTT
-	TRBV3-1	few	TRBJ2-3	CASSPEEGRDTQYF	TGTGCCAGCAGCCCAGAAGAGGGTCGCGATACGCAGTATTTT
TRBD1	TRBV5-1	many	TRBJ2-7	CASSLTGDTSENF	TGCGCCAGCAGCTTGACAGGGGACACCAGCGAGAACTTC
-	TRBV10-3	-	TRBJ1-2	CAISDGWGYTF	TGTGCCATCAGTGACGGTTGGGGCTACACCTTC
TRBD2	TRBV3-1	-	TRBJ2-1	CASSQYSGLAGNNEQFF	TGTGCCAGCAGCCAGTACTCAGGACTAGCGGGAAACAATGAGCAGTTCTTC
-	TRBV29-1	-	TRBJ2-6	CSVEGVPGANVLTF	TGCAGCGTTGAAGGGGTCCCTGGGGCCAACGTCCTGACTTTC
-	TRBV5-1	-	TRBJ1-1	CASSLGGSTNTEAFF	TGCGCCAGCAGCTTGGGTGGGTCGACGAACACTGAAGCTTTCTTT
-	TRBV9	few	TRBJ2-3	CASSVGVAGTDTQYF	TGTGCCAGCAGCGTAGGAGTAGCGGGCACAGATACGCAGTATTTT
TRBD2	TRBV5-1	-	TRBJ2-2	CASSLAPWSGAKNTGELFF	TGCGCCAGCAGCTTGGCCCCGTGGAGCGGGGCCAAGAACACCGGGGAGCTGTTTTTT
-	TRBV4-2	few	TRBJ1-2	CASSPNPASYYGYTF	TGTGCCAGCAGCCCGAACCCAGCGAGTTACTATGGCTACACCTTC
-	TRBV5-1	few	TRBJ1-1	CASSFGGGGTEAFF	TGCGCCAGCAGCTTTGGCGGAGGGGGCACTGAAGCTTTCTTT